Listed here are 28 T cell receptor beta chains from one sample, sequenced in a study of T cells in Graves' hyperthyroidism and ophthalmopathy. Amplified regions were TCR beta CDR3 sequences from RNA transcripts. A first-round RT-PCR of the TCR CDR3 used the HTBI primer set. MiXCR, applied by TCRdb to the multiplex PCR reads, yields one record per CDR3 protein. The repertoire consists of more than 450,000 distinct CDR3 sequences, with 20% occurring once and the leading ten covering about 50%. Sequencing input: blood. The source is a man aged 40-49 years with Graves' ophthalmopathy.

The rearrangement joins TRBV20-1 to TRBJ2-1; TRBD2 aligns across 11 bases. This CDR3 is built from 14 residues. Germline loops: CDR1 DFQATT, CDR2 SNEGSKA (reference sequence). V shed 6 bases and J 2 bases; nucleotides not matched to a gene: 3. The CDR3 sequence is CSANSGGAYNEQFF. CDR3 DNA: TGCAGTGCCAATAGCGGGGGGGCCTACAATGAGCAGTTCTTC.

This clonotype was counted only a few times. V gene TRBV2 combines with J gene TRBJ1-5; D gene unclear. V was trimmed by 7 bases and J by 0 bases, leaving 10 bases between them. The CDR3 length is 14 residues. Germline-derived CDR1 and CDR2 are SNHLY and FYNNEI. CDR3 in amino acids: CASKGWASNQPQHF. DNA for the CDR3: TGTGCCAGCAAGGGTTGGGCTAGCAATCAGCCCCAGCATTTT.

The chain has TRBV19 and TRBJ2-5, with D maybe TRBD2 (6 bases). V was clipped by 8 bases and J by 2 bases, with 12 bases between them. Germline CDR1 reads LNHDA; CDR2 reads SQIVND (reference sequence). The CDR3 runs 13 residues. CDR3 sequence: CASLGGVQETQYF. In DNA form, the CDR3 reads TGTGCCAGTCTCGGCGGGGTTCAAGAGACCCAGTACTTC.

This clonotype was counted only a few times. This chain joins TRBV20-1 and TRBJ2-5, with 11 bases identical to TRBD2. The V gene's germline CDR1 is DFQATT and CDR2 SNEGSKA (reference sequence). This CDR3 has 15 amino acids. Germline trimming cut 3 bases from V and 0 bases from J; bases unmatched to any gene: 3. The CDR3 spells CSASPLAGDQETQYF. CDR3 DNA sequence: TGCAGTGCTAGCCCACTAGCGGGGGACCAAGAGACCCAGTACTTC.

This clonotype was recorded many times. V gene TRBV2 combines with J gene TRBJ1-2; TRBD1 is a possible D gene (5 bases). The CDR3 runs 15 residues. V was trimmed by 8 bases and J by 2 bases, leaving 18 bases between them. The germline V gene has CDR1 SNHLY and CDR2 FYNNEI. The CDR3 DNA is TGTGCCAGCCCAGCCTTGGGGGGACCCAACTATGGCTACACCTTC. Translating gives CASPALGGPNYGYTF.

V usage is TRBV7-9 and J usage is TRBJ2-7; 11 positions match TRBD2. The CDR3 covers 18 residues. CDR1 is SEHNR and CDR2 is FQNEAQ in the germline V gene (reference sequence). Germline trimming cut 6 bases from V and 7 bases from J; bases unmatched to any gene: 20. CDR3 nucleotide sequence: TGTGCCAGCAGGCCCGGGACTAGCGGAGGACCTAAAACGAGGGAGCAGTACTTC. Translation gives CASRPGTSGGPKTREQYF.

This clonotype was counted ten times or more. The rearrangement links TRBV7-2 to TRBJ1-1, with D maybe TRBD1 (5 bases). V shed 7 bases and J shed 0 bases, with 9 bases lying between them. The germline V gene has CDR1 SGHTA and CDR2 FQGNSA. CDR3 length: 13 residues. The CDR3 loop is CASTDSMNTEAFF. The DNA for the CDR3 is TGTGCCAGCACCGACAGTATGAACACTGAAGCTTTCTTT.

The chain joins TRBV20-1 to TRBJ2-5; tentatively, D is TRBD2 (5 bases). Trimming removed 7 bases from V and 4 bases from J, with 10 bases in between. The CDR3 length is 11 residues. Per germline, CDR1 DFQATT and CDR2 SNEGSKA (reference sequence). The CDR3 sequence: CSGGAGETQYF. The DNA for the CDR3 is TGCAGTGGGGGAGCTGGAGAGACCCAGTACTTC.

The J gene is TRBJ2-1, the V gene TRBV7-2; 7 bases match TRBD1. CDR3 length: 16 residues. The V gene end was trimmed by 7 bases and the J gene end by 4 bases; junction bases not matched to a gene: 13. The germline gives CDR1 SGHTA, CDR2 FQGNSA. CDR3 DNA: TGTGCCAGCACTGCTACCGGGACAGATAATTACAATGAGCAGTTCTTC. Translated: CASTATGTDNYNEQFF.

In this sample, this clonotype turned up a few times. The chain couples TRBV28 to TRBJ2-6; 7 nucleotides agree with TRBD1. Germline CDR1 reads MDHEN; CDR2 reads SYDVKM. J gave up 2 bases and V 6 bases, and 4 bases lay outside the gene matches. This CDR3 has 15 amino acids. CDR3 DNA: TGTGCCAGCAGAACCCAGGGGGCTGGGGCCAACGTCCTGACTTTC. Translated, it gives CASRTQGAGANVLTF.

In this sample, this clonotype turned up once. The V gene is TRBV4-1, the J gene TRBJ2-7, with 8 bases matching TRBD2. Trimming at V came to 2 bases and at J to 3 bases, leaving 9 bases not matched to a gene. Germline values: CDR1 MGHRA, CDR2 YSYEKL. The CDR3 extends over 16 amino acids. The CDR3 nucleotides read TGCGCCAGCAGCCAACCACTAGCGGAGGGGGGCTACGAGCAGTACTTC. This gives the protein CASSQPLAEGGYEQYF.

There are a few counts of this clonotype. The chain recombines TRBV18 with TRBJ1-1; tentatively, D is TRBD1 (5 bases). V was shortened by 3 bases and J by 1 base, with 12 bases between the two germline ends. The germline CDR1 and CDR2 sequences are KGHSH and LQKENI. The CDR3 is made up of 15 amino acids. Written as DNA, the CDR3 is TGTGCCAGCTCACCTGGGGACCGGAGGAACACTGAAGCTTTCTTT. Translating gives CASSPGDRRNTEAFF.

At least ten counts were recorded for this clonotype. The rearrangement uses TRBV7-8 and TRBJ2-3; 10 positions agree with TRBD1. The junction had 4 bases not matched to a gene; V was cut back by 6 bases and J by 1 base. The CDR3 sequence is 15 residues long. Germline CDR1 reads SGHVS; CDR2 reads FQNEAQ. In DNA, the CDR3 is TGTGCCAGCAGTTGGGACAGGGGAGGCACAGATACGCAGTATTTT. It specifies CASSWDRGGTDTQYF.

This clonotype was recorded a few times. The gene calls are TRBV7-3 and TRBJ2-5; D remains unclear. This CDR3 is built from 14 residues. Germline CDR1 and CDR2: SGHTA and FQGTGA. V was cut by 1 base and J by 2 bases, with 8 bases left in between. CDR3 amino acids: CASSLSPDQETQYF. In DNA form, the CDR3 reads TGTGCCAGCAGCTTAAGCCCGGATCAAGAGACCCAGTACTTC. Full variable domain (rest looked up from reference TRBV7-3 and TRBJ2-5): GAGVSQTPSNKVTEKGKYVELRCDPISGHTALYWYRQSLGQGPEFLIYFQGTGAADDSGLPNDRFFAVRPEGSVSTLKIQRTERGDSAVYLCASSLSPDQETQYFGPGTRLLVL.

This clonotype came up a few times. The chain is built from TRBV28 and TRBJ1-2; D is possibly TRBD1 (5 bases). The CDR3 contains 13 residues. V lost 10 bases and J 3 bases, leaving 15 bases between the germline ends. Per the germline V gene, CDR1 is MDHEN and CDR2 is SYDVKM. In DNA, the CDR3 is TGTGCCACCTTATCGGACATAGACTATGGCTACACCTTC. Translating it yields CATLSDIDYGYTF.

In DNA form, the CDR3 reads TGCAGTGCTAGAGATCGTCTGGCGACAAACTCTGGAAACACCATATATTTT. Protein: CSARDRLATNSGNTIYF. The chain is built from TRBV20-1 and TRBJ1-3; D call uncertain. V was cut by 0 bases and J by 0 bases, with 15 bases left in between. The CDR3 runs to 17 residues. Germline V gene sequence: CDR1 DFQATT, CDR2 SNEGSKA (reference sequence).

The CDR3 reads CASSFGTETGIYGYTF. The CDR3 DNA is TGTGCCAGCAGCTTTGGGACAGAAACAGGGATCTATGGCTACACCTTC. The rearrangement joins TRBV7-9 to TRBJ1-2, with 7 bases lining up with TRBD1. The CDR3 spans 16 residues. Germline assignment: CDR1 SEHNR and CDR2 FQNEAQ (reference sequence). V lost 3 bases, J lost 4 bases, and 11 bases stayed unmatched.

The chain has TRBV10-3 and TRBJ2-3, with D tentatively TRBD2 (6 bases). Looked up from germline, CDR1 is ENHRY and CDR2 is SYGVKD. CDR3 size: 11 residues. Trimming shortened V by 11 bases and J by 7 bases, and 13 bases separated the two germline ends. CDR3: CASGDAYTQYF. As DNA, the CDR3 is TGTGCCTCGGGGGACGCCTATACGCAGTATTTT.

This clonotype was recorded many times. The J gene is TRBJ1-2, the V gene TRBV6-1; possibly TRBD1 for D (6 bases). Germline values: CDR1 MNHNS, CDR2 SASEGT. V lost 6 bases, J lost 5 bases, and 16 bases lay in between. This CDR3 contains 14 residues. CDR3 nucleotides: TGTGCCAGCAGAACGAAAATTACAGGGTATGGCTACACCTTC. Its translation is CASRTKITGYGYTF.

This clonotype was counted many times. The chain recombines TRBV28 with TRBJ2-5; 8 positions agree with TRBD2. The ends lost 3 bases at V and 0 bases at J; junction bases unmatched: 9. CDR3 size: 17 residues. Germline CDR1 reads MDHEN; CDR2 reads SYDVKM. The CDR3 protein is CASSLGGAGGDQETQYF. The DNA of the CDR3 is TGTGCCAGCAGTTTGGGGGGTGCGGGGGGCGACCAAGAGACCCAGTACTTC.

The chain is built from TRBV7-9 and TRBJ2-6, with a tentative D call TRBD1 (5 bases). Germline CDR1 reads SEHNR; CDR2 reads FQNEAQ (reference sequence). The CDR3 is 18 residues long. V lost 1 base, J lost 3 bases, and 16 bases lay in between. The CDR3 spells CASSLGWQGRYGANVLTF. CDR3 DNA: TGTGCCAGCAGCTTAGGCTGGCAGGGAAGGTATGGGGCCAACGTCCTGACTTTC.

The chain uses TRBV27 and TRBJ2-2, with unresolved D. V lost 8 bases to trimming and J lost 7 bases, with 11 bases between them. Germline V gene lookup returns CDR1 MNHEY and CDR2 SMNVEV (reference sequence). The CDR3 totals 12 residues. The CDR3 DNA follows: TGTGCCAGCCGGAGTAAAAACGGGGAGCTGTTTTTT. This translates into CASRSKNGELFF.

The chain employs TRBV5-8 and TRBJ2-5; D is unresolved. Trimming cost V 0 bases and J 7 bases, with 13 bases left between them. The CDR3 is made up of 14 amino acids. The germline V gene has CDR1 SGHTS and CDR2 YDEGEE. DNA for the CDR3: TGTGCCAGCAGCTTGGTCGTTAGTTGGGGGACCCAGTACTTC. Translated, it gives CASSLVVSWGTQYF.

The rearrangement uses TRBV18 and TRBJ1-2; D uncertain. The CDR3 loop spans 14 amino acids. Germline V lookup: CDR1 KGHSH, CDR2 LQKENI. The ends were cut back, 2 bases at V and 8 bases at J, with 15 bases in the middle. CDR3 bases: TGTGCCAGCTCACCAGATCGGGCAGCGGGCGGCTACACCTTC. Encoded protein: CASSPDRAAGGYTF.

This clonotype appeared many times. The V and J genes are TRBV11-3 and TRBJ2-2, with 8 bases aligning to TRBD1. Trimming removed 1 base from V and 5 bases from J; junction bases left unmatched: 12. The CDR3 covers 18 residues. Per the germline V gene, CDR1 is SGHNT and CDR2 is YENEEA. The CDR3 DNA sequence: TGTGCCAGCAGCTTAGGTCCGTCCAGGGGGCATCGGACCGGGGAGCTGTTTTTT. Its protein is CASSLGPSRGHRTGELFF.

The sample holds many counts of this clonotype. The chain uses TRBV10-3 and TRBJ2-2; D perhaps matches TRBD2 (6 bases). This CDR3 contains 14 residues. The germline V gene encodes CDR1 ENHRY and CDR2 SYGVKD. V gave up 10 bases and J gave up 4 bases, with 16 bases separating them. CDR3 coding DNA: TGTGCCACTAAGCAGGGAGGCGCCACCGGGGAGCTGTTTTTT. Translation gives CATKQGGATGELFF.

The chain uses TRBV20-1 and TRBJ2-2, with a possible D match to TRBD1 (6 bases). The germline V gene has CDR1 DFQATT and CDR2 SNEGSKA (reference sequence). This CDR3 is 14 amino acids long. V lost 7 bases, J lost 2 bases, and 14 bases lay in between. The CDR3 region is CSVWDTYNTGELFF. CDR3 DNA: TGCAGTGTGTGGGACACCTACAACACCGGGGAGCTGTTTTTT.

This clonotype was seen at least ten times. This chain connects TRBV30 to TRBJ1-2, with 10 bases fitting TRBD1. The germline gives CDR1 GTSNPN, CDR2 SVGIG (reference sequence). V shed 4 bases and J 7 bases; nucleotides not matched to a gene: 6. The CDR3 contains 13 residues. CDR3 nucleotides: TGTGCCTGGATGCAGGGACAGGGGTTTGGCTACACCTTC. As protein: CAWMQGQGFGYTF.